A selection of T cell receptor beta chains follows, all from one sample in a study of CD8 T cells in ankylosing spondylitis. TCRdb redid the calling of the 5' RACE reads with MiXCR, one entry per CDR3 protein. The data contain around 280,000 distinct CDR3 sequences, 15% to 20% of them singletons. Sequencing was done on a sample of blood, either unsorted or a sorted T cell fraction (not recorded which). The source of these receptors is a male donor with ankylosing spondylitis or in good health (not recorded which). CDR3s include the opening cysteine and the closing phenylalanine or tryptophan. A D gene is named only where the DNA matches it firmly. A row's size may be missing; if present it is once, few, many or a size class.

TRBV7-2	TRBJ2-5	.	.	TGTGCCAGCAGCATTAGACTGGAAGAGACCCAGTACTTC	CASSIRLEETQYF
TRBV20-1	TRBJ2-1	TRBD2	few	TGCAGTGCTAGGAGGACTAGCGGGGGGGCCTCCTACAATGAGCAGTTCTTC	CSARRTSGGASYNEQFF
TRBV19	TRBJ2-1	TRBD2	.	TGTGCCAGTAGTAAATTAGCGGGAGTAGAAGGAGGGCAGTTCTTC	CASSKLAGVEGGQFF
TRBV30	TRBJ2-3	.	.	TGTGCCTGGAGCATTGGGTCGGGGCCCACAGATACGCAGTATTTT	CAWSIGSGPTDTQYF
TRBV9	TRBJ2-1	TRBD2	many	TGTGCCAGCAGCGTAGGAGGAGCGGGATCTTACAATGAGCAGTTCTTC	CASSVGGAGSYNEQFF
TRBV12-3/TRBV12-4	TRBJ1-5	.	.	TGTGCCAGCAGTTTAAATTTTCCGGGAGCCAGCAATCAGCCCCAGCATTTT	CASSLNFPGASNQPQHF
TRBV5-1	TRBJ2-3	.	.	TGCGCCAGCAGCGCCTGGGCGTCTAGCACAGATACGCAGTATTTT	CASSAWASSTDTQYF
TRBV29-1	TRBJ1-1	.	many	TGCAGCGTTGCTCTAAGTGGGGTTGGGGGGCACACTGAAGCTTTCTTT	CSVALSGVGGHTEAFF
TRBV5-1	TRBJ1-6	TRBD1	.	TGCGCCAGCAGCTTGGGGACAGGTCGCAATTCACCCCTCCACTTT	CASSLGTGRNSPLHF
TRBV11-1	TRBJ1-3	TRBD1	.	TGTGCCAGCAGCTTAGCTTTAGGACAGGTCTTCTCTGGAAACACCATATATTTT	CASSLALGQVFSGNTIYF
TRBV3-1	TRBJ2-3	TRBD2	.	TGTGCCAGCAGCCAACGAGGACTAGCGGGAGGGGCAGATACGCAGTATTTT	CASSQRGLAGGADTQYF
TRBV5-1	TRBJ2-3	.	.	TGCGCCAGCAGCCGAATCCCAGATACGCAGTATTTT	CASSRIPDTQYF
TRBV18	TRBJ2-2	TRBD2	.	TGTGCCAGCTCACCAGGACTAGCGCCCACCGGGGAGCTGTTTTTT	CASSPGLAPTGELFF
TRBV20-1	TRBJ2-1	TRBD1	few	TGCAGTGCCGGGACAGGCAACTACAATGAGCAGTTCTTC	CSAGTGNYNEQFF
TRBV20-1	TRBJ2-2	.	.	TGCAGTGCTAGAGGATTGGGGGGGCCTACCGGGGAGCTGTTTTTT	CSARGLGGPTGELFF
TRBV27	TRBJ2-2	.	many	TGTGCCAGCAGACCGGGACGGACAAACACCGGGGAGCTGTTTTTT	CASRPGRTNTGELFF
TRBV20-1	TRBJ2-1	.	few	TGCAGTGCTAGACTCCGGCCTGAGCAGTTCTTC	CSARLRPEQFF
TRBV20-1	TRBJ2-5	.	.	TGCAGTGCTAGAGATGAGGCGGGAACTCAAGAGACCCAGTACTTC	CSARDEAGTQETQYF
TRBV12-3/TRBV12-4	TRBJ1-2	.	.	TGTGCCAGCAGTTTTAGTGTTCGGTCCCGCTCTTATGGCTACACCTTC	CASSFSVRSRSYGYTF
TRBV28	TRBJ2-5	TRBD1	few	TGTGCCAGCAGTCAGGACAGGGAAAAGACCCAGTACTTC	CASSQDREKTQYF
TRBV7-8	TRBJ1-4	TRBD1	few	TGTGCCAGCACCCTGGGGCAGGGGGCGTCAACTAATGAAAAACTGTTTTTT	CASTLGQGASTNEKLFF
TRBV5-1	TRBJ2-1	.	.	TGCGTCAGCAGCTTGTTGGGGCATGAGCAGTTCTTC	CVSSLLGHEQFF
TRBV7-2	TRBJ1-3	TRBD1	.	TGTGCCAGCAGCTTCCATACAACAGGGGGCTTCGGAAACACCATATATTTT	CASSFHTTGGFGNTIYF
TRBV15	TRBJ1-4	TRBD1	.	TGTGCCACCAGCAGAGGGACAGGTCGGGAAAATGAAAAACTGTTTTTT	CATSRGTGRENEKLFF
TRBV18	TRBJ2-2	.	.	TGTGCCAGCTCACCCACCGCCGGGCAGCTGAACACCGGGGAGCTGTTTTTT	CASSPTAGQLNTGELFF
TRBV10-3	TRBJ2-5	.	.	TGTGCCATCTCGCCGACTCTCCCACCAGAGACCCAGTACTTC	CAISPTLPPETQYF
TRBV12-3/TRBV12-4	TRBJ2-3	TRBD1	many	TGTGCCAGCAGTCCCCTGGGACAGTCTGGCTCAGATACGCAGTATTTT	CASSPLGQSGSDTQYF
TRBV5-1	TRBJ2-5	TRBD1	few	TGCGCCAGCAGCATTACAGGGGATGTGCAAGAGACCCAGTACTTC	CASSITGDVQETQYF
TRBV7-3	TRBJ2-2	.	.	TGTGCCAGCAGCGTCGGAGCAGGGGAGCTGTTTTTT	CASSVGAGELFF
TRBV20-1	TRBJ2-1	TRBD2	few	TGCAGTGCTACCGGGACTAGCGGGATAGGTATCGAGCAGTTCTTC	CSATGTSGIGIEQFF
TRBV6-5	TRBJ1-6	.	.	TGTGCCAGCAGTTACCGGGGGGTCGACACCTATAATTCACCCCTCCACTTT	CASSYRGVDTYNSPLHF
TRBV20-1	TRBJ2-2	TRBD2	.	TGCAGTGCTAGCGGGACTAGCGGGTACACCGGGGAGCTGTTTTTT	CSASGTSGYTGELFF
TRBV12-3/TRBV12-4	TRBJ1-1	.	.	TGTGCCAGCACCTTTCTCGGAGGCCGCACTGAAGCTTTCTTT	CASTFLGGRTEAFF
TRBV11-2	TRBJ1-6	.	few	TGTGCCAGCAGCTTGGGAAAAATTGGGGGTTCACCCCTCCACTTT	CASSLGKIGGSPLHF
TRBV14	TRBJ1-1	TRBD1	few	TGTGCCAGCAGCCAAAGGACCGGGACAGGGGCCACTGAAGCTTTCTTT	CASSQRTGTGATEAFF
TRBV27	TRBJ2-6	TRBD1	.	TGTGCCAGCAGTTTCCAGGGGGCGGGGGCCAACGTCCTGACTTTC	CASSFQGAGANVLTF
TRBV6-2/TRBV6-3	TRBJ2-2	.	.	TGTGCCAGCAGTTACGAGGGGATGAACACCGGGGAGCTGTTTTTT	CASSYEGMNTGELFF
TRBV20-1	TRBJ2-2	TRBD1	.	TGCAGTGTTATGGGACAGGGAGCGGACACCGGGGAGCTGTTTTTT	CSVMGQGADTGELFF
TRBV29-1	TRBJ1-2	.	few	TGCAGCGCCCCGGACAGCTATGGCTACACCTTC	CSAPDSYGYTF
TRBV6-1	TRBJ2-5	.	few	TGTGCCAGCAGTCGGGACGGCCAATCGGCCCAGTACTTC	CASSRDGQSAQYF
TRBV9	TRBJ2-4	.	.	TGTGCCAGCAGCGTAGGGGACGATTGGCACATTCAGTACTTC	CASSVGDDWHIQYF